The 12 T cell receptor beta chains listed next were all sequenced from one sample in a study of chemoradiotherapy in HPV16-positive cancers. Method: immunoSEQ multiplex PCR; TCRdb's copy keeps in-frame clones and lacks some. This table holds around 29,000 clones, about 90% found once. This specimen consisted of blood, obtained from a patient who underwent chemoradiotherapy. The source of these receptors is a human donor with HPV-associated anogenital cancer.

The CDR3 region has the DNA TGTGCCAGCAGCCAAGGGGCAACAGGACCCTACGAGCAGTACTTC. It codes for CASSQGATGPYEQYF. V and J are TRBV4-2 and TRBJ2-7, with D possibly being TRBD1 (5 bases). V gave up 1 base and J gave up 2 bases, with 12 bases separating them. From germline, CDR1 is LGHNA and CDR2 YNFKEQ. CDR3 size: 15 residues.

The V call is TRBV29-1, the J call TRBJ2-2; D uncertain. V shed 7 bases and J shed 0 bases, with 3 bases lying between them. Germline CDR1 is SQVTM and CDR2 is ANQGSEA. The CDR3 has 11 amino acids. The CDR3 sequence is CSATNTGELFF. The CDR3 region has the DNA TGCAGCGCCACGAACACCGGGGAGCTGTTTTTT.

The chain recombines TRBV5-1 with TRBJ2-3; TRBD2 might be the D (5 bases). The V and J ends lost 0 bases and 2 bases respectively, with 7 bases between them. CDR3 length equals 14 residues. Per germline, CDR1 SGHRS and CDR2 YFSETQ. The chain's CDR3 is CASSLVGATDTQYF. For the CDR3, the DNA is TGCGCCAGCAGCTTGGTGGGAGCCACAGATACGCAGTATTTT.

This chain uses TRBV28 with TRBJ2-5; D perhaps matches TRBD1 (7 bases). The germline V gene encodes CDR1 MDHEN and CDR2 SYDVKM. This CDR3 has 14 residues. Trimming left V 1 base short and J 5 bases short, with 11 bases between. The CDR3 spells CASSLLQGRETQYF. In DNA form, the CDR3 reads TGTGCCAGCAGTTTATTACAGGGGAGGGAGACCCAGTACTTC.

This sequence joins TRBV21-1 and TRBJ2-7. TRBV21-1 is termed a pseudogene. The CDR3 has 14 residues. The CDR3 DNA is TGTGCCAGCAGCGGCCGGGACGTGCTCTACGAGCAGTACTTC. This encodes CASSGRDVLYEQYF.

This rearrangement joins TRBV11-2 to TRBJ2-7; no clear D. The V gene's germline CDR1 is SGHAT and CDR2 FQNNGV. Trimming shortened V by 0 bases and J by 9 bases, and 6 bases separated the two germline ends. This CDR3 spans 11 amino acids. The CDR3 here is CASSLDPGQYF. The CDR3 DNA sequence: TGTGCCAGCAGCTTAGACCCCGGGCAGTACTTC.

This clone was seen just once. J is TRBJ1-1 and V is TRBV10-3; D is perhaps TRBD1 (5 bases). Trimming removed 2 bases from V and 8 bases from J, with 12 bases in between. The CDR3 runs to 13 residues. Germline CDR1 and CDR2: ENHRY and SYGVKD. The CDR3 is CAISERPRQEAFF. Written as DNA, the CDR3 is TGTGCCATCAGTGAGCGACCTAGACAGGAAGCTTTCTTT.

The chain combines TRBV6-5 with TRBJ1-2, with D unclear. The CDR3 is made up of 13 amino acids. The germline V gene has CDR1 MNHEY and CDR2 SVGAGI. V was cut by 5 bases and J by 6 bases, with 13 bases left in between. The chain's CDR3 is CASSDPGFDGYTF. As DNA, the CDR3 is TGTGCCAGCAGTGACCCGGGCTTTGATGGCTACACCTTC.

In its sample, this clone was seen once. This chain uses TRBV7-9 with TRBJ2-5; 10 positions agree with TRBD1. The ends lost 5 bases at V and 3 bases at J; junction bases unmatched: 6. The CDR3 is made up of 15 amino acids. Germline V gene data show CDR1 as SEHNR and CDR2 as FQNEAQ (reference sequence). The DNA for the CDR3 is TGTGCCAGCAGCGTTGGGACAGGGGCTGAAGAGACCCAGTACTTC. It is translated as CASSVGTGAEETQYF.

The chain links TRBV18 to TRBJ2-3; 11 bases align to TRBD1. The V segment lost 3 bases and the J segment 1 base; nucleotides outside the gene matches: 6. The germline CDR1 and CDR2 sequences are KGHSH and LQKENI. The length of the CDR3 is 17 residues. The CDR3 protein is CASSPLGQGARTDTQYF. The CDR3 nucleotides read TGTGCCAGCTCACCCCTCGGACAGGGGGCGCGCACAGATACGCAGTATTTT.

The DNA of the CDR3 is TGTGCCAGTAGCTCAGGGGCAGGGGGCACTGAAGCTTTCTTT. It encodes CASSSGAGGTEAFF. The rearrangement uses TRBV19 and TRBJ1-1; the match to TRBD1 covers 7 bases. This CDR3 contains 14 residues. CDR1 is LNHDA, CDR2 SQIVND, per germline (reference sequence). The V gene end was trimmed by 6 bases and the J gene end by 4 bases; junction bases not matched to a gene: 8.

The chain employs TRBV5-1 and TRBJ1-2; no reliable D call. The CDR3 sequence is 15 residues long. Trimming cost V 1 base and J 2 bases, with 12 bases left between them. Germline CDR1 and CDR2: SGHRS and YFSETQ. For the CDR3, the DNA is TGCGCCAGCAGCTTGTCCCTCCGCGACAACTATGGCTACACCTTC. Its protein is CASSLSLRDNYGYTF. Full variable domain (rest looked up from reference TRBV5-1 and TRBJ1-2): KAGVTQTPRYLIKTRGQQVTLSCSPISGHRSVSWYQQTPGQGLQFLFEYFSETQRNKGNFPGRFSGRQFSNSRSEMNVSTLELGDSALYLCASSLSLRDNYGYTFGSGTRLTVV.